This TCR beta chain was found in a study of cytomegalovirus exposure and HLA in healthy donors. Clones were sequenced by immunoSEQ multiplex PCR, and TCRdb holds only the in-frame ones, with some missing. Of nearly 200,000 clones listed, 70% to 85% are singletons. CDR3 length equals 16 residues. J lost 2 bases, V lost 1 base, and 6 bases had no gene match. Germline CDR1 MDHEN, CDR2 SYDVKM. The source is a woman under 40 in good health and CMV-seropositive. Material for sequencing was PBMCs. This chain connects TRBV28 to TRBJ1-1, with 8 positions matching TRBD1. CDR3: CASSLSSTGVNTEAFF. CDR3 nucleotide sequence: TGTGCCAGCAGTTTATCGTCGACAGGGGTTAACACTGAAGCTTTCTTT.